Listed below are T cell receptor beta chains from one sample, sequenced in a study of neurological immune-mediated disorders. In TCRdb, the 5' RACE reads were re-called with MiXCR into one record per CDR3 protein. The sample contains some 47,000 distinct CDR3 sequences, 16% of which appear only once. The specimen was PBMCs. The receptors derive from a man in his 60s in good health. Both conserved end residues are part of each CDR3. A D gene is named only where the DNA matches it firmly. Not every row has a clone size; where given, it reads once, few, many or a size class.

TRBD2	TRBV5-1	TRBJ2-1	many	TGCGCCAGCAAGAGATCCCCGGGACTAGCGCCCTACAATGAGCAGTTCTTC	CASKRSPGLAPYNEQFF
.	TRBV3-1	TRBJ1-2	many	TGTGCCAGCAGCCAAAACAGCCGTGGCTACACCTTC	CASSQNSRGYTF
TRBD1	TRBV5-5	TRBJ1-1	many	TGTGCCAGCATACAGGGGACAACTGAAGCTTTCTTT	CASIQGTTEAFF
TRBD1	TRBV24-1	TRBJ2-1	many	TGTGCCACCAGTGATTTGAGGGGGCCCTACAATGAGCAGTTCTTC	CATSDLRGPYNEQFF
.	TRBV7-2	TRBJ2-7	many	TGTGCCAGCAGCTTAGAACAGGCCACCTACGAGCAGTACTTC	CASSLEQATYEQYF
TRBD2	TRBV20-1	TRBJ2-5	many	TGCAGTGCTAGGACCGGGAGGGGGCAAGAGACCCAGTACTTC	CSARTGRGQETQYF
.	TRBV20-1	TRBJ2-1	many	TGCAGTGCTAGCGGGAGAGGTGAGCAGTTCTTC	CSASGRGEQFF
.	TRBV11-3	TRBJ2-3	many	TGTGCCAGCAGCCTATCAGGCCCAGATACGCAGTATTTT	CASSLSGPDTQYF
.	TRBV4-2	TRBJ1-5	many	TGTGCCAGCAGCCAAGAGGCCGGGACAACGAATCAGCCCCAGCATTTT	CASSQEAGTTNQPQHF
.	TRBV7-9	TRBJ2-7	many	TGTGCCAGCAGCCCCGGGGTGATTTACGAGCAGTACTTC	CASSPGVIYEQYF
.	TRBV28	TRBJ2-1	many	TGTGCCAGCCAAGCCCCCCCATATGAGCAGTTCTTC	CASQAPPYEQFF
.	TRBV7-2	TRBJ2-1	many	TGTGCCAGCAGCTTAGCGTCCGGCGGATTGGGAGGCAATGAGCAGTTCTTC	CASSLASGGLGGNEQFF
.	TRBV6-5	TRBJ1-6	many	TGTGCCAGCACCTTCGGATTTGATAATTCACCCCTCCACTTT	CASTFGFDNSPLHF
TRBD1	TRBV28	TRBJ2-5	many	TGTGCCAGCAGACCAACAGGGGCGATTGAGACCCAGTACTTC	CASRPTGAIETQYF
.	TRBV20-1	TRBJ2-7	many	TGCAGTGCTAGGCAGCTTCCATTCTCCTACGAGCAGTACTTC	CSARQLPFSYEQYF
.	TRBV11-2	TRBJ1-4	many	TGTGCCAGCAGCTTGGACAGCACTAATGAAAAACTGTTTTTT	CASSLDSTNEKLFF
.	TRBV7-9	TRBJ2-5	many	TGTGCCAGCAGACATACAGCAGGAGAGACCCAGTACTTC	CASRHTAGETQYF
.	TRBV28	TRBJ2-4	many	TGTGCCAGCAGTTTAGGGGGAGCCAAAAACATTCAGTACTTC	CASSLGGAKNIQYF
.	TRBV20-1	TRBJ2-5	many	TGCAGTGCTAGAAAATCGACAGAGGGGACCCAGTACTTC	CSARKSTEGTQYF
.	TRBV28	TRBJ2-7	many	TGTGCCAGCAGTCGTCCCATTTTAGCGCCTAAGCCCCAGCAGTACTTC	CASSRPILAPKPQQYF
TRBD1	TRBV5-1	TRBJ1-1	once	TGCGCCAGCAGCCCCGGGACAGCACTACTTGAAGCTTTCTTT	CASSPGTALLEAFF
.	TRBV7-6	TRBJ2-1	.	TGTGCCAGCAGCCCCCGGGGCCTCTACAATGAGCAGTTCTTC	CASSPRGLYNEQFF
.	TRBV5-5	TRBJ2-5	many	TGTGCCAGCAGCTCGGTCGGTGGAGTAGAGACCCAGTACTTC	CASSSVGGVETQYF
TRBD2	TRBV5-5	TRBJ2-1	many	TGTGCCAGCAATCCGGAAGCGGGAGCTTACAATGAGCAGTTCTTC	CASNPEAGAYNEQFF
TRBD1	TRBV7-8	TRBJ1-6	few	TGTGCCAGCAGCTCTTCTACAGGGGCCCGATATAATTCACCCCTCCACTTT	CASSSSTGARYNSPLHF
.	TRBV6-6	TRBJ2-3	many	TGTGCCAGCAGTTACCCCCGTATGGCCACAGATACGCAGTATTTT	CASSYPRMATDTQYF
.	TRBV27	TRBJ2-7	many	TGTGCCAGCAGCTACACCGGCCCAGGAGGGGTTGGCGAGCAGTACTTC	CASSYTGPGGVGEQYF
TRBD2	TRBV20-1	TRBJ2-7	many	TGCAGTGCCTCTGGGGCTAGCGGGAGGACCGTTATCGAGCAGTACTTC	CSASGASGRTVIEQYF
.	TRBV5-1	TRBJ2-5	medium-sized	TGCGCCAGCAGCACGGACCGAGGGGCGGTTTGGGAGACCCAGTACTTC	CASSTDRGAVWETQYF
.	TRBV5-4	TRBJ2-1	.	TGTGCCAGCAGCTTGGGGGGCCCCGGCGGGTTCTACAATGAGCAGTTCTTC	CASSLGGPGGFYNEQFF
.	TRBV3-1	TRBJ2-1	many	TGTGCCAGCAGCCCCTGGGGAGCGGGCAATGAGCAGTTCTTC	CASSPWGAGNEQFF
.	TRBV5-1	TRBJ1-4	many	TGCGCCAGCAGCTTGGGAACGGGGACTGCGACTAATGAAAAACTGTTTTTT	CASSLGTGTATNEKLFF
.	TRBV20-1	TRBJ2-5	.	TGCAGTGCTACGAACTGGCGGGGATTACAAGAGACCCAGTACTTC	CSATNWRGLQETQYF
TRBD1	TRBV7-9	TRBJ1-4	many	TGTGCCAGCAGCTTCAGACAGGGCAATGAAAAACTGTTTTTT	CASSFRQGNEKLFF
.	TRBV15	TRBJ2-1	many	TGTGCCACCAGCAGGGAGGGGCGAGATGAGCAGTTCTTC	CATSREGRDEQFF
.	TRBV7-3	TRBJ2-7	few	TGTGCCAGCAGCCGTCCCAACGGCGAGCAGTACTTC	CASSRPNGEQYF
TRBD1	TRBV15	TRBJ1-5	many	TGTGCCACCATGGCCGGAGGGGGCGCGAGCAATCAGCCCCAGCATTTT	CATMAGGGASNQPQHF
.	TRBV28	TRBJ1-2	.	TGTGCCAGCAGTTTAGGGGGGACCCGGGGGCGAACTAACTATGGCTACACCTTC	CASSLGGTRGRTNYGYTF
.	TRBV5-5	TRBJ2-1	many	TGTGCCAGCAGTTCGGGCCTTTGGGAGCAGTTCTTC	CASSSGLWEQFF
TRBD1	TRBV3-1	TRBJ2-7	.	TGTGCCAGCAGCCTAGGGACAGGGGGCGCCTACGAGCAGTACTTC	CASSLGTGGAYEQYF
.	TRBV6-2/TRBV6-3	TRBJ1-1	many	TGTGCCAGCAGTTACTTAGGACAGAACACTGAAGCTTTCTTT	CASSYLGQNTEAFF
.	TRBV2	TRBJ2-7	many	TGTGCCACACGGATGGGTCTAAACTCCTACGAGCAGTACTTC	CATRMGLNSYEQYF
TRBD2	TRBV5-1	TRBJ2-3	many	TGCGCCAGCCGCAGGCTAGCGGGAGGGAGGACAGATACGCAGTATTTT	CASRRLAGGRTDTQYF
.	TRBV6-6	TRBJ2-7	many	TGTGCCAGCAGAGGCGGGACAGTATACGAGCAGTACTTC	CASRGGTVYEQYF
TRBD1	TRBV5-1	TRBJ1-2	many	TGCGCCAGCAGCTACGACAGGGGGCGCGGCTACACCTTC	CASSYDRGRGYTF
.	TRBV20-1	TRBJ1-1	many	TGCAGTGCTAGAGATGAAGACAGAAGGAGGTCTGAAGCTTTCTTT	CSARDEDRRRSEAFF